The 5 T cell receptor beta chains below were found in one sample sequenced in a study of cytomegalovirus exposure and HLA in healthy donors. Amplification used 60 Vbeta primers and 13 Jbeta primers. The assay was immunoSEQ multiplex PCR, and TCRdb's table has in-frame clones only and misses some. The data contain 95,000 to 150,000 clones, roughly four fifths of them singletons. Material: PBMCs. The receptors originated from a man between 50 and 59 years old in good health and CMV-seronegative.

This rearrangement joins TRBV29-1 to TRBJ2-3; 8 nucleotides match TRBD2. There are 15 residues in the CDR3. The germline CDR1 and CDR2 sequences are SQVTM and ANQGSEA. With 6 bases clipped from V and 2 bases from J, the junction kept 10 bases outside the gene matches. The CDR3 bases are TGCAGCGTCGCGAGGGCGGGGGGCCCCACAGATACGCAGTATTTT. Its protein is CSVARAGGPTDTQYF.

The chain couples TRBV4-3 to TRBJ2-7; tentatively, D is TRBD2 (6 bases). Between the trimmed V and J ends, which lost 0 bases and 9 bases, there was a span of 15 bases. Germline lookup yields CDR1 LGHNA and CDR2 YSLEER. This CDR3 is 14 amino acids long. The CDR3 protein is CASSQDIRRGGQYF. The DNA for the CDR3 is TGCGCCAGCAGCCAAGATATTCGCCGGGGAGGGCAGTACTTC.

This clone has a handful of counts. V is TRBV10-3 and J is TRBJ2-7; D ambiguous. CDR3 length: 15 amino acids. Germline lookup yields CDR1 ENHRY and CDR2 SYGVKD. V lost 2 bases, J lost 2 bases, and 13 bases lay in between. CDR3 region: CAISEAVGNAYEQYF. The CDR3 DNA reads TGTGCCATCAGTGAGGCGGTAGGCAACGCCTACGAGCAGTACTTC.

In DNA form, the CDR3 reads TGTGCCAGCAGGCGGACGGACAGGGGGAATCAGCCCCAGCATTTT. Its translation: CASRRTDRGNQPQHF. The chain couples TRBV6-5 to TRBJ1-5; 10 bases line up with TRBD1. This CDR3 contains 15 residues. Germline V gives CDR1 MNHEY, CDR2 SVGAGI. V was clipped by 6 bases and J by 4 bases; unmatched bases: 6.

DNA for the CDR3: TGTGCCAGCAGCCTTCGGGAGAGCTCCTACAATGAGCAGTTCTTC. Protein: CASSLRESSYNEQFF. The V call is TRBV4-2, the J call TRBJ2-1; D is possibly TRBD2 (6 bases). The CDR3 contains 15 residues. From germline, CDR1 is LGHNA and CDR2 YNFKEQ. V was cut by 4 bases and J by 0 bases, with 10 bases left in between.